This TCR beta chain was recorded in a study of regulatory dendritic cells for organ transplantation. CDR1 and CDR2 from the germline V gene are SGHKS and YYEKEE (reference sequence). V trimming: 0 bases; J trimming: 2 bases; junction bases outside the gene matches: 5. The CDR3 length is 16 residues. The method was immunoSEQ multiplex PCR; TCRdb's version includes in-frame clones alone and lacks a portion of them. The sample lists 25,000 to 35,000 clones; about four fifths were seen once. The source of this sequence is a human donor in good health. The specimen sequenced was naive CD4+ T cells from blood. Subset of the sample: CD45RA+ naive T cells. This sequence joins TRBV5-5 and TRBJ2-7; 10 bases fit TRBD2. The CDR3: CASSLVSGGPTYEQYF. CDR3 sequence (DNA): TGTGCCAGCAGCTTGGTTAGCGGGGGGCCCACCTACGAGCAGTACTTC.